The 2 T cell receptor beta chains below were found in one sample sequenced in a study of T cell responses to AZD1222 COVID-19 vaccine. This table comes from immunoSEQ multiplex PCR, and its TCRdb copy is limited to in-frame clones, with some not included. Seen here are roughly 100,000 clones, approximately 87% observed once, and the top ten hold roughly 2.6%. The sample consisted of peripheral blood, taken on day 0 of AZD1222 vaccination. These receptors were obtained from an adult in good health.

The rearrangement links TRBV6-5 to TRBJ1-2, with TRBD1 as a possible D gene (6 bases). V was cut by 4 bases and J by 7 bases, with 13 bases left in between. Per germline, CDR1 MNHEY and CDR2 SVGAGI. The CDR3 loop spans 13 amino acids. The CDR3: CASSSLQGPGYTF. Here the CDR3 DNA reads TGTGCCAGCAGTTCCTTGCAGGGGCCTGGCTACACCTTC.

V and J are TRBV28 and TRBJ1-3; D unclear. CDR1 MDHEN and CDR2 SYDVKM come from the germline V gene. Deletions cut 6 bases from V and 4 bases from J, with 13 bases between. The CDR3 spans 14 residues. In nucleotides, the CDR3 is TGTGCCAGCAGCCAAGGGCCAGGAGGAAACACCATATATTTT. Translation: CASSQGPGGNTIYF.